The rows below give T cell receptor beta chains drawn from one sample of a study of T cells of healthy individuals. TCRdb re-analysed the 5' RACE reads in MiXCR, keeping a single row per CDR3 protein. The sample consists of about 100,000 distinct CDR3 sequences, 17% of them appearing once. These receptors all come from a human donor in good health. The CDR3 runs from the conserved cysteine through the conserved F or W. A D gene is named only where the DNA matches it firmly. Clone sizes are given selectively: once, few, many, or a class where the clone is expanded.

V: TRBV20-1; D: -; J: TRBJ1-1; size: few; DNA: TGCAGTGCTGGGGCAGGGACTGGGCCTGAAGCTTTCTTT; CDR3: CSAGAGTGPEAFF
V: TRBV7-2; D: -; J: TRBJ1-5; size: -; DNA: TGTGCCAGCAGCTTAAGGTCCGCCCATCAACCCCAGCATTTT; CDR3: CASSLRSAHQPQHF
V: TRBV6-4; D: -; J: TRBJ2-3; size: few; DNA: TGTGCCAGCAGTGAGGGACGGGCTAGCACAGATACGCAGTATTTT; CDR3: CASSEGRASTDTQYF
V: TRBV20-1; D: TRBD1; J: TRBJ2-3; size: few; DNA: TGCAGTGCTAGAGCCGCCAGGGGGTCAGATACGCAGTATTTT; CDR3: CSARAARGSDTQYF
V: TRBV5-1; D: -; J: TRBJ2-7; size: -; DNA: TGCGCCAGCAGCACGAATAGAGTATACGAGCAGTACTTC; CDR3: CASSTNRVYEQYF
V: TRBV25-1; D: -; J: TRBJ1-1; size: few; DNA: TGTGCCAGCAGATTTGAACACTCGAACACTGAAGCTTTCTTT; CDR3: CASRFEHSNTEAFF
V: TRBV20-1; D: -; J: TRBJ1-2; size: many; DNA: TGCAGTGCTAGAGGGGGGTTTAGTGACTATGGCTACACCTTC; CDR3: CSARGGFSDYGYTF
V: TRBV28; D: -; J: TRBJ2-3; size: -; DNA: TGTGCCAGCAGTTTTCGACAAGGGTCAGATACGCAGTATTTT; CDR3: CASSFRQGSDTQYF
V: TRBV7-2; D: -; J: TRBJ1-4; size: many; DNA: TGTGCCAGCACCCTGGGGGGGGGATACGAAAAACTGTTTTTT; CDR3: CASTLGGGYEKLFF
V: TRBV28; D: -; J: TRBJ2-3; size: -; DNA: TGTGCCAGCAGGGTCACCAGCACAGATACGCAGTATTTT; CDR3: CASRVTSTDTQYF
V: TRBV19; D: -; J: TRBJ2-3; size: many; DNA: TGTGCCAGTAGCGAAGGGTCCTGGAGGGCAGATACGCAGTATTTT; CDR3: CASSEGSWRADTQYF
V: TRBV4-2; D: -; J: TRBJ2-2; size: few; DNA: TGTGCCAGCAGCCAAGATTGGAACGGGGAGCTGTTTTTT; CDR3: CASSQDWNGELFF
V: TRBV20-1; D: TRBD1; J: TRBJ1-2; size: few; DNA: TGCAGTGCTTGGGGACAGGGCGGATATGGCTACACCTTC; CDR3: CSAWGQGGYGYTF
V: TRBV6-1; D: TRBD1; J: TRBJ1-2; size: few; DNA: TGTGCCAGCAGACATACGGCTTTACAGGGGCAAGGCTACACCTTC; CDR3: CASRHTALQGQGYTF
V: TRBV5-4; D: -; J: TRBJ2-5; size: many; DNA: TGTGCCAGCAGCGCCCAAGAGACCCAGTACTTC; CDR3: CASSAQETQYF
V: TRBV19; D: -; J: TRBJ2-7; size: -; DNA: TGTGCCAGTAGTATGGACAGAGGCTACGAGCAGTACTTC; CDR3: CASSMDRGYEQYF
V: TRBV28; D: TRBD2; J: TRBJ2-1; size: few; DNA: TGTGCCAGCAGACCCGGACTAGAAAGCTCCTACAATGAGCAGTTCTTC; CDR3: CASRPGLESSYNEQFF
V: TRBV21-1; D: -; J: TRBJ1-5; size: many; DNA: TGTGCCAGCAGCATAGGGGGCGTTCAGCCCCAGCATTTT; CDR3: CASSIGGVQPQHF
V: TRBV15; D: TRBD2; J: TRBJ2-3; size: -; DNA: TGTGCCACCCGTCTTGGGAGCGGGAGCTCAGATACGCAGTATTTT; CDR3: CATRLGSGSSDTQYF
V: TRBV7-8; D: -; J: TRBJ2-7; size: -; DNA: TGTGCCAGCAGCTTAGGGGGGATGCGGTCCTACGAGCAGTACTTC; CDR3: CASSLGGMRSYEQYF
V: TRBV2; D: -; J: TRBJ2-7; size: -; DNA: TGTGCCAGCAAAGGGGACTCCTACGAGCAGTACTTC; CDR3: CASKGDSYEQYF
V: TRBV28; D: TRBD1; J: TRBJ1-5; size: -; DNA: TGTGCCAGCAGTAGAACCGGGACAGGGCCGATCGGCGATCAGCCCCAGCATTTT; CDR3: CASSRTGTGPIGDQPQHF
V: TRBV28; D: -; J: TRBJ1-5; size: -; DNA: TGTGCCAGCAGTTTGCCCGGGTATCAGCCCCAGCATTTT; CDR3: CASSLPGYQPQHF
V: TRBV4-3; D: -; J: TRBJ1-4; size: -; DNA: TGCGCCAGCAGCCAAGATTTAGGGTCGGGTGAAAAACTGTTTTTT; CDR3: CASSQDLGSGEKLFF
V: TRBV5-1; D: -; J: TRBJ2-1; size: -; DNA: TGCGCCAGCAGCGTCCTACAGGCGAGCTCCTACAATGAGCAGTTCTTC; CDR3: CASSVLQASSYNEQFF
V: TRBV10-3; D: TRBD2; J: TRBJ2-7; size: -; DNA: TGTGCCATCAGTGAGTCGTTTCGGGGGGACGAGCAGTACTTC; CDR3: CAISESFRGDEQYF
V: TRBV24-1; D: -; J: TRBJ1-2; size: -; DNA: TGTGCCACCAGTCAAGGAAACTATGGCTACACCTTC; CDR3: CATSQGNYGYTF
V: TRBV28; D: -; J: TRBJ1-1; size: many; DNA: TGTGCCAGCAGAACAGGATACGGTGAAGCTTTCTTT; CDR3: CASRTGYGEAFF
V: TRBV20-1; D: -; J: TRBJ2-3; size: -; DNA: TGCAGTGCTAGGGGGGATACCACAGATACGCAGTATTTT; CDR3: CSARGDTTDTQYF
V: TRBV9; D: TRBD1; J: TRBJ2-7; size: few; DNA: TGTGCCAGCAGCGCCCGACAGGGGATGGACGAGCAGTACTTC; CDR3: CASSARQGMDEQYF
V: TRBV20-1; D: TRBD1; J: TRBJ1-1; size: few; DNA: TGCAGTGCTCTGGGACAGGGGGGCACTGAAGCTTTCTTT; CDR3: CSALGQGGTEAFF
V: TRBV28; D: TRBD2; J: TRBJ2-2; size: -; DNA: TGTGCCAGCAGTTTCAGATTAGCGGGAGTTCACACCGGGGAGCTGTTTTTT; CDR3: CASSFRLAGVHTGELFF
V: TRBV25-1; D: TRBD1; J: TRBJ2-2; size: few; DNA: TGTGCCAGCAGTGGGACCGGGACAGGGGGCGTCGGTCCGAACACCGGGGAGCTGTTTTTT; CDR3: CASSGTGTGGVGPNTGELFF
V: TRBV4-1; D: -; J: TRBJ2-7; size: -; DNA: TGCGCCAGCAGCCAACTATTAGGCCTGGGGGAGCAGTACTTC; CDR3: CASSQLLGLGEQYF
V: TRBV10-3; D: TRBD2; J: TRBJ2-3; size: many; DNA: TGTGCCATCAGTGTTGGCGGGAGTGGAGATACGCAGTATTTT; CDR3: CAISVGGSGDTQYF
V: TRBV6-5; D: -; J: TRBJ1-3; size: many; DNA: TGTGCCAGCAGTTCCAACAGTTTGGTGGCCACCATATATTTT; CDR3: CASSSNSLVATIYF
V: TRBV7-9; D: TRBD1; J: TRBJ2-2; size: -; DNA: TGTGCCAGCAGCGCGAGGGGGCGGAACACCGGGGAGCTGTTTTTT; CDR3: CASSARGRNTGELFF
V: TRBV4-2; D: -; J: TRBJ1-1; size: many; DNA: TGTGCCAGCAGCCAAGACGCGCGCGATAACGGAGCTTTCTTT; CDR3: CASSQDARDNGAFF
V: TRBV15; D: -; J: TRBJ2-1; size: once; DNA: TGTGCCACCAGCAGAGATTCGGGCGGGATATCCTACAATGAGCAGTTCTTC; CDR3: CATSRDSGGISYNEQFF
V: TRBV20-1; D: -; J: TRBJ2-3; size: -; DNA: TGCAGTGCTAGAGGGGACCGTATTCGCACGCAGTATTTT; CDR3: CSARGDRIRTQYF
V: TRBV20-1; D: -; J: TRBJ1-2; size: many; DNA: TGCAGTGCTAGGTGGCAGGGTTATGGCTACACCTTC; CDR3: CSARWQGYGYTF
V: TRBV7-9; D: -; J: TRBJ2-5; size: few; DNA: TGTGCCAGCAGCTTAGCCGGCAGGGGTGAAGAGACCCAGTACTTC; CDR3: CASSLAGRGEETQYF
V: TRBV21-1; D: -; J: TRBJ2-1; size: -; DNA: TGTGCACCCGCGGGACCAGGGGGCAATGAGCAGTTCTTC; CDR3: CAPAGPGGNEQFF
V: TRBV7-3; D: TRBD2; J: TRBJ2-3; size: -; DNA: TGTGCCAGCAGCTTAGTCGGACCGCGGGGGGGCTTTACAGATACGCAGTATTTT; CDR3: CASSLVGPRGGFTDTQYF
V: TRBV6-2/TRBV6-3; D: -; J: TRBJ1-1; size: few; DNA: TGTGCCAGCAGTTACAGGGGGATGAACACTGAAGCTTTCTTT; CDR3: CASSYRGMNTEAFF
V: TRBV6-2/TRBV6-3; D: -; J: TRBJ1-5; size: -; DNA: TGTGCCAGCAGTTATCGGGGGGCTAACGTTCAGCCCCAGCATTTT; CDR3: CASSYRGANVQPQHF
V: TRBV5-1; D: -; J: TRBJ2-2; size: -; DNA: TGCGCCAGCAGCTTGGCGCGAGGCACCGGGGAGCTGTTTTTT; CDR3: CASSLARGTGELFF
V: TRBV14; D: -; J: TRBJ2-3; size: -; DNA: TGTGCCAGCAGCCAAGGTGTGGGAACCCCAGCACTGGATACGCAGTATTTT; CDR3: CASSQGVGTPALDTQYF
V: TRBV13; D: -; J: TRBJ2-3; size: many; DNA: TGTGCCAGCAGCTTAGCAGGGGTGGGCACAGATACGCAGTATTTT; CDR3: CASSLAGVGTDTQYF
V: TRBV20-1; D: -; J: TRBJ1-6; size: few; DNA: TGCAGTGCTAGAGGGCACTTTTCACCCCTCCACTTT; CDR3: CSARGHFSPLHF
V: TRBV6-6; D: TRBD1; J: TRBJ2-1; size: -; DNA: TGTGCCAGCAGTTTCAGGGGGCACTCCAATGAGCAGTTCTTC; CDR3: CASSFRGHSNEQFF